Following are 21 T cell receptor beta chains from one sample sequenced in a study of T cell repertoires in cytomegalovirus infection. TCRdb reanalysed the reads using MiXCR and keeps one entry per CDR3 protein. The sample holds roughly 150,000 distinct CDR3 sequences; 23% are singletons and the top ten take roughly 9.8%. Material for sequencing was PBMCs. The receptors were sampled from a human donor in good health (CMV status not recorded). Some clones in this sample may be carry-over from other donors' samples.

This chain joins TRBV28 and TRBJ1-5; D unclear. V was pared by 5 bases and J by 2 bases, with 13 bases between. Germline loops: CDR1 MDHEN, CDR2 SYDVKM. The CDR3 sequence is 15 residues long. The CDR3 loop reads CASSVSERGNQPQHF. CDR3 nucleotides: TGTGCCAGCAGTGTATCGGAAAGGGGCAATCAGCCCCAGCATTTT.

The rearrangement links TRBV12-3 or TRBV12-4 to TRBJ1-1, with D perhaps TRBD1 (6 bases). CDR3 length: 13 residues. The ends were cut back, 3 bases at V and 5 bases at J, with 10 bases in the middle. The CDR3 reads CASSLGAWTEAFF. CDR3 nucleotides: TGTGCCAGCAGTTTGGGGGCTTGGACTGAAGCTTTCTTT.

DNA of the CDR3: TGTGCCAGCACCCACCTCGACTCTTACAATGAGCAGTTCTTC. Translating gives CASTHLDSYNEQFF. V gene TRBV6-2 or TRBV6-3 combines with J gene TRBJ2-1, with unresolved D. Germline CDR1 reads MNHEY; CDR2 reads SVGEGT. There are 14 residues in the CDR3. Trimming shortened V by 7 bases and J by 4 bases, and 14 bases separated the two germline ends.

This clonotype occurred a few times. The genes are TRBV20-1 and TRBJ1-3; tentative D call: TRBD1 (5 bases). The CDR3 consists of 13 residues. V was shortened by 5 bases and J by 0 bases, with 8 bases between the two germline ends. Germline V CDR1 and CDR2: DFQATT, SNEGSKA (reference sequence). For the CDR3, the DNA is TGCAGTGCTTTGACAGACTCTGGAAACACCATATATTTT. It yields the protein CSALTDSGNTIYF.

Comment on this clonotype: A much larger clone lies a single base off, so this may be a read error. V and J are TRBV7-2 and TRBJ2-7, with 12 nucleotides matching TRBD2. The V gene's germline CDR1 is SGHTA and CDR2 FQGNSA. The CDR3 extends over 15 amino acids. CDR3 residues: CDSSLEGRGTSGLKF. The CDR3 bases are TGTGACAGCAGCTTAGAGGGGAGGGGGACTAGCGGGCTGAAATTC.

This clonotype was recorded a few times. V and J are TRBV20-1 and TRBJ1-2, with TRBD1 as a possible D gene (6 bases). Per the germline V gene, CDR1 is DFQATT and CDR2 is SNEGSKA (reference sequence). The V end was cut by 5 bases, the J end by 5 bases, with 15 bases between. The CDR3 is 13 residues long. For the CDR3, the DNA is TGCAGTGCTGAACAGGGAGGGGCATATGGCTACACCTTC. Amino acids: CSAEQGGAYGYTF.

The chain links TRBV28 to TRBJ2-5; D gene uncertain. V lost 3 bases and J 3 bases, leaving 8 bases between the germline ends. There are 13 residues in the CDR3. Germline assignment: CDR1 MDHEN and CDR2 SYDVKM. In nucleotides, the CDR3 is TGTGCCAGCAGTTTTTTTGCCAAAGAGACCCAGTACTTC. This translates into CASSFFAKETQYF.

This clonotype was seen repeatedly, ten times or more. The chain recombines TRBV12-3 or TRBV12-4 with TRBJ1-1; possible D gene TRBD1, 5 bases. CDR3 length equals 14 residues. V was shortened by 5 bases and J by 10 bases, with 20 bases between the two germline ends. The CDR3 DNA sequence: TGTGCCAGCAGTAAGGACACCGCTACCTCCGCAGCTTTCTTT. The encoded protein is CASSKDTATSAAFF.

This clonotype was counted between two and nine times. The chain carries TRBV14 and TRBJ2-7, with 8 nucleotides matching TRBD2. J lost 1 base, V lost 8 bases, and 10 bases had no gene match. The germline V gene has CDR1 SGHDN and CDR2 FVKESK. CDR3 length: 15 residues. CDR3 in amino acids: CASGRQSGGSYEQYF. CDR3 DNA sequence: TGTGCCAGCGGCAGACAGAGCGGGGGTTCCTACGAGCAGTACTTC.

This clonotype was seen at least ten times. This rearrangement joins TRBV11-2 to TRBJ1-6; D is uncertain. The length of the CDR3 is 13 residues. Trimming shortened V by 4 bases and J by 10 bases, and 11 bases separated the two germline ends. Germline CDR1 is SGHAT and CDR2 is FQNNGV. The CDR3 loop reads CASSSSWESPLHF. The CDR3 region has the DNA TGTGCCAGCAGCTCCTCTTGGGAATCACCCCTCCACTTT.

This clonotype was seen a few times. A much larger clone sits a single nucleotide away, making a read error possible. Here the CDR3 DNA reads TGTGCCAGCAGCCTGGACAGGGTTGGCAGTCAGCCCCAGCATTTT. Translating gives CASSLDRVGSQPQHF. V gene TRBV7-2 combines with J gene TRBJ1-5; 8 nucleotides match TRBD1. The V gene end was trimmed by 5 bases and the J gene end by 6 bases; junction bases not matched to a gene: 9. CDR3 length: 15 amino acids. Germline V gene sequence: CDR1 SGHTA, CDR2 FQGNSA.

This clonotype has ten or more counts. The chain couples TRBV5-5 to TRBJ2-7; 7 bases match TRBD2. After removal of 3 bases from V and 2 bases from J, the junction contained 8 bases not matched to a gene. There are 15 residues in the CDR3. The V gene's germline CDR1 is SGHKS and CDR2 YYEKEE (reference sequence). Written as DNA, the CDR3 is TGTGCCAGCAGCTGGGCCGGGACTACGACCTACGAGCAGTACTTC. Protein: CASSWAGTTTYEQYF.

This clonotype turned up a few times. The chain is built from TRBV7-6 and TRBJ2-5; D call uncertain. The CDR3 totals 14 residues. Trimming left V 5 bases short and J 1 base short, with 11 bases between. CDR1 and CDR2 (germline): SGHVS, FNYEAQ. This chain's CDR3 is CASSRPDTQETQYF. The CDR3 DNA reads TGTGCCAGCAGCCGACCCGACACCCAAGAGACCCAGTACTTC. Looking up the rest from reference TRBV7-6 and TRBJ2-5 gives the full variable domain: GAGVSQSPRYKVTKRGQDVALRCDPISGHVSLYWYRQALGQGPEFLTYFNYEAQQDKSGLPNDRFSAERPEGSISTLTIQRTEQRDSAMYRCASSRPDTQETQYFGPGTRLLVL.

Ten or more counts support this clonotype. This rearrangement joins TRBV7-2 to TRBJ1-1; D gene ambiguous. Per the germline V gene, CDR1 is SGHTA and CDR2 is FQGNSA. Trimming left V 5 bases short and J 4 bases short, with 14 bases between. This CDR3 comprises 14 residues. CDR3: CASSVTPFSTEAFF. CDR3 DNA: TGTGCCAGCAGCGTGACCCCGTTCTCCACTGAAGCTTTCTTT.

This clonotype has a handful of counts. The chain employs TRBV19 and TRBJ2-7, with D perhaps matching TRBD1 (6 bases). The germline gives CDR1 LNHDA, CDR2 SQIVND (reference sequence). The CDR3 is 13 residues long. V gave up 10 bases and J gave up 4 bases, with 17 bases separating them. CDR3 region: CATSDRTGYEQYF. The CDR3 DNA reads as TGTGCCACCAGCGATAGAACAGGGTACGAGCAGTACTTC.

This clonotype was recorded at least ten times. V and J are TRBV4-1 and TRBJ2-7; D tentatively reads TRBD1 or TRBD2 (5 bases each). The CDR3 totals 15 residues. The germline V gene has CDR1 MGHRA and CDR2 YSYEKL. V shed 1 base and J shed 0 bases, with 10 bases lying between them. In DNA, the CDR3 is TGCGCCAGCAGCCAAGTAATGGGACCCTCCTACGAGCAGTACTTC. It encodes CASSQVMGPSYEQYF.

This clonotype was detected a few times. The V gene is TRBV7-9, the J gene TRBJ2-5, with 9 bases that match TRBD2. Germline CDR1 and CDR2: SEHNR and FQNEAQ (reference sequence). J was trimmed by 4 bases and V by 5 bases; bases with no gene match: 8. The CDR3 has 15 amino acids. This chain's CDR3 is CASSTNSGSGETQYF. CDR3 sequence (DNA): TGTGCCAGCAGCACCAATAGCGGGAGTGGAGAGACCCAGTACTTC.

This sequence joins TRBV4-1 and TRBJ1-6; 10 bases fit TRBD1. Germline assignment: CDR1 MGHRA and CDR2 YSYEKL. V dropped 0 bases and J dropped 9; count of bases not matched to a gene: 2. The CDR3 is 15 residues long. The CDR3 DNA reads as TGCGCCAGCAGCCAAGAGGGACAGGGGACTTCACCCCTCCACTTT. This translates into CASSQEGQGTSPLHF.

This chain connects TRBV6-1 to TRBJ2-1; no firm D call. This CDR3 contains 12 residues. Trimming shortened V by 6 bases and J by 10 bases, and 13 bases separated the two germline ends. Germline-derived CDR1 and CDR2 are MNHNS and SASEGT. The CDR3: CASSQGAEEQFF. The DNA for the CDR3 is TGTGCCAGCAGCCAAGGTGCGGAGGAGCAGTTCTTC.

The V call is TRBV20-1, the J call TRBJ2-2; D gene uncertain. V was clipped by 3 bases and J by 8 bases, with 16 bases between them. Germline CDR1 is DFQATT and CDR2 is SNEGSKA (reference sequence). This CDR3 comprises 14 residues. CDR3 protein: CSASKTNPPGELFF. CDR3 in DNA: TGCAGTGCTAGTAAAACAAACCCTCCAGGGGAGCTGTTTTTT.

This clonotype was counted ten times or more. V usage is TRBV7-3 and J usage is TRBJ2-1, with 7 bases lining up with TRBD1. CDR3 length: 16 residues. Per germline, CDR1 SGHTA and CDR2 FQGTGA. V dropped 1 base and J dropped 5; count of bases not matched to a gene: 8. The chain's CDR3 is CASSLSLTGEDNEQFF. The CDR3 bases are TGTGCCAGCAGCTTAAGCCTTACAGGGGAAGACAATGAGCAGTTCTTC.